This T cell receptor (beta chain) came from a study of blood T cell repertoires in COVID-19. Per the study methods: Amplified reference gene primers provided the basis for estimating nucleated cell counts. The repertoire was sequenced with immunoSEQ multiplex PCR; TCRdb's copy has only in-frame clones and lacks some. The V and J calls and clone size are taken from that table; D and trimming were inferred from the DNA. This sample carries roughly 42,000 clones, around 79% of them seen once, and the ten largest clones take 33%. The V and J ends lost 2 bases and 1 base respectively, with 11 bases between them. The CDR3 is 15 residues long. Germline CDR1 is MNHEY and CDR2 is SVGEGT.

This clonotype was obtained from a woman aged 80 or older with acute or convalescent COVID-19. The rearrangement joins TRBV6-2 or TRBV6-3 to TRBJ1-2; a possible D gene is TRBD1 (6 bases). Input material: peripheral blood. The CDR3 nucleotides are TGTGCCAGCAGTTACCCCCCACAGGGTAACTATGGCTACACCTTC. Translating it yields CASSYPPQGNYGYTF.